Here is one T cell receptor beta chain with its context. Trimming removed 4 bases from V and 7 bases from J; junction bases left unmatched: 7. The CDR3 sequence is 13 residues long. Germline CDR1 reads SGHDT; CDR2 reads YYEEEE. Assay used: immunoSEQ multiplex PCR; TCRdb lists only in-frame clones, some missing. The data show 150,000 or so clones, roughly 76% seen once. The data were taken from a study of blood T cell repertoires in COVID-19. V is TRBV5-6 and J is TRBJ1-2; 7 bases map to TRBD1. This TCR was recovered from a human donor with acute or convalescent COVID-19. The donor label of this sample is uncertain. The specimen sequenced was peripheral blood. For the CDR3, the DNA is TGTGCCAGCAGCCAGACAGGGATCGGTGGCTACACCTTC. Residues: CASSQTGIGGYTF.